The 14 T cell receptor beta chains reported below all come from one sample, sequenced in a study of T cell responses to AZD1222 COVID-19 vaccine. Profiled with immunoSEQ multiplex PCR; TCRdb holds only in-frame clones, not every one. Found here are approximately 74,000 clones, 86% of them singletons; the top ten hold about 2.7%. The specimen was peripheral blood, collected on day 0 of AZD1222 vaccination. All receptors derive from an adult in good health.

The chain employs TRBV27 and TRBJ1-6; D unclear. V was clipped by 6 bases and J by 3 bases, with 9 bases between them. CDR1 is MNHEY and CDR2 is SMNVEV in the germline V gene (reference sequence). The CDR3 length is 14 residues. The CDR3 reads CASSFESYNSPLHF. CDR3 nucleotide sequence: TGTGCCAGCAGCTTCGAGAGCTATAATTCACCCCTCCACTTT.

V gene TRBV30 combines with J gene TRBJ2-1, with TRBD1 identical over 10 bases. J gave up 3 bases and V 3 bases, and 8 bases lay outside the gene matches. This CDR3 is 16 amino acids long. CDR1 GTSNPN and CDR2 SVGIG come from the germline V gene (reference sequence). CDR3 sequence reads: CAWRRGRTGGYNEQFF. The DNA for the CDR3 is TGTGCCTGGAGGAGGGGAAGGACAGGGGGCTACAATGAGCAGTTCTTC.

The chain recombines TRBV6-4 with TRBJ2-1; TRBD2 matches 7 bases. CDR1 and CDR2 (germline): MRHNA, SNTAGT. The ends lost 2 bases at V and 0 bases at J; junction bases unmatched: 4. This CDR3 is built from 16 residues. The CDR3 bases are TGTGCCAGCAGTGACCAGGGCGGGAGCTCCTACAATGAGCAGTTCTTC. This encodes CASSDQGGSSYNEQFF.

This chain links TRBV19 with TRBJ2-7; a possible D gene is TRBD2 (6 bases). CDR1 and CDR2 (germline): LNHDA, SQIVND (reference sequence). The CDR3 runs to 14 residues. V gave up 2 bases and J gave up 4 bases, with 12 bases separating them. The CDR3 DNA is TGTGCCAGTAGTATAAGCGGAGGGGAATACGAGCAGTACTTC. Protein product: CASSISGGEYEQYF.

J is TRBJ1-2 and V is TRBV28; 8 positions match TRBD1. Germline loops: CDR1 MDHEN, CDR2 SYDVKM. Trimming at V came to 7 bases and at J to 2 bases, leaving 12 bases not matched to a gene. The CDR3 length is 16 residues. As DNA, the CDR3 is TGTGCCAGCACCAACCAATATGGACAGGGAAACTATGGCTACACCTTC. Encoded protein: CASTNQYGQGNYGYTF.

The genes are TRBV10-3 and TRBJ1-6; 8 bases match TRBD1. The germline CDR1 and CDR2 sequences are ENHRY and SYGVKD. This CDR3 comprises 15 residues. With 2 bases clipped from V and 10 bases from J, the junction kept 7 bases outside the gene matches. This chain's CDR3 is CAISEVLQGESPLHF. CDR3 sequence (DNA): TGTGCCATCAGTGAGGTCCTACAGGGGGAGTCACCCCTCCACTTT.

The chain links TRBV30 to TRBJ2-3; D unclear. The CDR3 consists of 14 residues. Germline CDR1 and CDR2: GTSNPN and SVGIG (reference sequence). V was clipped by 6 bases and J by 0 bases, with 13 bases between them. CDR3 in DNA: TGTGCCTGTCTCAGAACCGAGAGCACAGATACGCAGTATTTT. Translating it yields CACLRTESTDTQYF.

This rearrangement joins TRBV28 to TRBJ2-5; 9 nucleotides line up with TRBD1. The V segment lost 6 bases and the J segment 3 bases; nucleotides outside the gene matches: 8. The CDR3 covers 15 residues. The V gene's germline CDR1 is MDHEN and CDR2 SYDVKM. CDR3 in amino acids: CASRQDRGGKETQYF. As DNA, the CDR3 is TGTGCCAGCAGGCAAGACAGGGGGGGTAAAGAGACCCAGTACTTC.

The rearrangement uses TRBV28 and TRBJ2-7; 10 bases map to TRBD1. The CDR3 covers 15 residues. Germline lookup yields CDR1 MDHEN and CDR2 SYDVKM. Losses at the gene ends were 7 bases for V and 1 base for J; bases not matched to a gene: 7. CDR3 in amino acids: CASTAGTGASYEQYF. The CDR3 nucleotides read TGTGCCAGCACAGCCGGGACAGGGGCATCCTACGAGCAGTACTTC.

The rearrangement joins TRBV28 to TRBJ1-2; no clear D. The CDR3 loop spans 11 amino acids. Germline V gives CDR1 MDHEN, CDR2 SYDVKM. The V and J ends lost 3 bases and 5 bases respectively, with 4 bases between them. CDR3 sequence: CASSFGYGYTF. CDR3 DNA sequence: TGTGCCAGCAGTTTCGGGTATGGCTACACCTTC.

J is TRBJ2-7 and V is TRBV7-2, with D perhaps matching TRBD1 (5 bases). CDR1 and CDR2 (germline): SGHTA, FQGNSA. The CDR3 spans 13 residues. Trimming cost V 5 bases and J 2 bases, with 10 bases left between them. CDR3 in DNA: TGTGCCAGCAGCACTCGACAGCCCTACGAGCAGTACTTC. Protein sequence: CASSTRQPYEQYF.

This chain connects TRBV10-3 to TRBJ1-2; 7 bases agree with TRBD1. V dropped 0 bases and J dropped 4; count of bases not matched to a gene: 5. The germline V gene has CDR1 ENHRY and CDR2 SYGVKD. This CDR3 is 15 amino acids long. DNA for the CDR3: TGTGCCATCAGTGAGTCGAGCAGGGGGGCCTATGGCTACACCTTC. Encoded protein: CAISESSRGAYGYTF.

This chain connects TRBV5-5 to TRBJ1-3, with TRBD1 matching 7 bases. Germline V lookup: CDR1 SGHKS, CDR2 YYEKEE (reference sequence). The J segment lost 4 bases and the V segment lost 4 bases, leaving 8 bases of the junction unmatched. The CDR3 sequence is 15 residues long. The CDR3 region is CASSNGQASGNTIYF. The CDR3 DNA reads TGTGCCAGCAGCAATGGACAGGCGTCCGGAAACACCATATATTTT.

This clone was observed a handful of times. The chain has TRBV10-3 and TRBJ1-3; D is undetermined. Trimming removed 3 bases at V and 2 bases at J, with 8 bases between. Germline lookup yields CDR1 ENHRY and CDR2 SYGVKD. The CDR3 runs to 14 residues. CDR3 loop: CAISDGSTGNTIYF. The CDR3 DNA sequence: TGTGCCATCAGTGATGGCAGCACTGGAAACACCATATATTTT.